Below, 6 T cell receptor beta chains from the same sample are listed, as sequenced in a study of shared clonotypes between healthy human individuals. Libraries were prepared by immunoSEQ multiplex PCR; TCRdb keeps only in-frame clonotypes and omits some of them. The table includes roughly 700,000 clones, around 72% detected once. Source material: memory CD4+ T cells sorted from blood. Subset meaning: CD45RA-negative fraction. These receptors were collected from a woman in her thirties in good health.

The chain is built from TRBV30 and TRBJ1-1; 8 nucleotides agree with TRBD1. The CDR3 has 13 amino acids. V was clipped by 0 bases and J by 10 bases; unmatched bases: 7. The germline gives CDR1 GTSNPN, CDR2 SVGIG (reference sequence). CDR3 amino acids: CAWSVSQGAGAFF. CDR3 bases: TGTGCCTGGAGTGTTAGCCAGGGGGCTGGAGCTTTCTTT.

V is TRBV5-4 and J is TRBJ2-1; the D gene is possibly TRBD1 (5 bases). Germline V gene lookup returns CDR1 SGHNT and CDR2 YYREEE (reference sequence). The CDR3 has 14 amino acids. V lost 6 bases and J 3 bases, leaving 13 bases between the germline ends. CDR3 sequence reads: CASIRQGSYNEQFF. The CDR3 DNA reads TGTGCCAGCATCCGTCAGGGTAGCTACAATGAGCAGTTCTTC. Drawing the rest from reference TRBV5-4 and TRBJ2-1, the complete variable domain is ETGVTQSPTHLIKTRGQQVTLRCSSQSGHNTVSWYQQALGQGPQFIFQYYREEENGRGNFPPRFSGLQFPNYSSELNVNALELDDSALYLCASIRQGSYNEQFFGPGTRLTVL.

V and J are TRBV11-3 and TRBJ2-1; 7 nucleotides agree with TRBD2. The CDR3 is 16 amino acids. Trimming removed 3 bases from V and 5 bases from J; junction bases left unmatched: 10. Germline CDR1 reads SGHNT; CDR2 reads YENEEA. The CDR3 region has the DNA TGTGCCAGCAGCTTCACCTCCGGGACTATGAACAATGAGCAGTTCTTC. Its protein is CASSFTSGTMNNEQFF.

The chain has TRBV6-5 and TRBJ1-2, with TRBD1 as a possible D gene (5 bases). V lost 6 bases and J 5 bases, leaving 19 bases between the germline ends. The CDR3 consists of 15 residues. Germline V gene lookup returns CDR1 MNHEY and CDR2 SVGAGI. CDR3: CASSQQVVNPYGYTF. The CDR3 DNA is TGTGCCAGCAGCCAACAGGTGGTGAACCCTTATGGCTACACCTTC.

At least ten counts were recorded for this clone. Other nucleotide sequences in the sample specify the same CDR3. V usage is TRBV7-9 and J usage is TRBJ2-3; no definite D call. The CDR3 length is 11 residues. The germline V gene encodes CDR1 SEHNR and CDR2 FQNEAQ (reference sequence). Trimming cost V 3 bases and J 4 bases, with 2 bases left between them. The CDR3 nucleotides read TGTGCCAGCAGCTTGGCAGATACGCAGTATTTT. It specifies CASSLADTQYF.

This chain connects TRBV27 to TRBJ2-7; unclear D gene. This CDR3 has 13 amino acids. From germline, CDR1 is MNHEY and CDR2 SMNVEV (reference sequence). Trimming removed 11 bases at V and 5 bases at J, with 19 bases between. Written as DNA, the CDR3 is TGTGCCTCCCAGTCCCAGGCAGGCAACGAGCAGTACTTC. The encoded protein is CASQSQAGNEQYF.